This note documents a single T cell receptor (beta chain) sequence. In the source study's methods: Estimation of nucleated cell counts relied on the amplification of reference gene primers. Produced via immunoSEQ multiplex PCR; TCRdb's table is partial and in-frame only. The V and J calls and clone size are taken from that table; D and trimming were inferred from the DNA. Of 450,000 to 500,000 clones listed, approximately 86% are singletons. This sample was taken from a study of blood T cell repertoires in COVID-19. The CDR3 is 14 amino acids. Germline CDR1 ENHRY, CDR2 SYGVKD. V dropped 5 bases and J dropped 5; count of bases not matched to a gene: 4. Cohort 3 recovery required two negative PCRs, clearance, or symptom resolution.

The sequencing sample was made of PBMCs or T cells enriched from blood (not recorded which). The clonotype comes from a young woman who had recovered from COVID-19. This sequence joins TRBV10-3 and TRBJ2-3; 10 positions agree with TRBD2. CDR3 sequence reads: CAISIAGGEDTQYF. DNA of the CDR3: TGTGCCATCAGTATAGCGGGGGGTGAAGATACGCAGTATTTT.